These T cell receptor beta chains were read from a single sample in a study of cytomegalovirus exposure and HLA in healthy donors. Some clones are missing from TCRdb's copy, which holds only in-frame ones; the method was immunoSEQ multiplex PCR. The table has 150,000 or so clones, nearly 80% seen once. Sequenced material: PBMCs. The receptor source for this set is a woman aged 35 to 49 in good health and CMV-seronegative. Both conserved end residues are part of each CDR3.

len	v_gene	j_gene	CDR3aa
14	TRBV28	TRBJ1-6	CASGLSGGNSPLHF
13	TRBV19	TRBJ2-1	CASRPTGYNEQFF
16	TRBV18	TRBJ1-5	CASSDDRAYSNQPQHF
15	TRBV11-2	TRBJ2-2	CASNTGTDVTGELFF
13	TRBV19	TRBJ1-6	CASRPGLGSPLHF
17	TRBV9	TRBJ2-2	CASSATRGRGNTGELFF
18	TRBV9	TRBJ2-3	CASSGGTSGSTSTDTQYF
17	TRBV18	TRBJ2-2	CASSPLRTSGSTGELFF
16	TRBV2	TRBJ1-3	CASRLGTASSGNTIYF
16	TRBV29-1	TRBJ1-1	CSLKGTGGPVNTEAFF
19	TRBV4-3	TRBJ2-5	CASSQERVGITGHRETQYF
15	TRBV11-3	TRBJ2-5	CASSRTSGVQETQYF
16	TRBV6-1	TRBJ2-4	CASSGGGQGYKNSQYF
15	TRBV19	TRBJ2-5	CASSLGGGFQETQYF
14	TRBV6-5	TRBJ2-1	CASTAAGVNYEQFF
15	TRBV28	TRBJ2-7	CASSSLQGRSYEQYF
13	TRBV2	TRBJ2-5	CASSRDRDSQQYF
14	TRBV18	TRBJ1-5	CASSPGTGNQPQHF
14	TRBV6-5	TRBJ2-3	CASSPRTSGGTQYF
15	TRBV6-5	TRBJ1-1	CASSNTGIMNTEAFF
15	TRBV7-9	TRBJ1-6	CASSIGTAINSPLHF
17	TRBV7-9	TRBJ1-2	CASSSNRGSPRFYGYTF
14	TRBV18	TRBJ1-2	CASSPDRGSGGYTF
15	TRBV28	TRBJ1-5	CASSWRGFSNQPRHF
16	TRBV2	TRBJ2-1	CASSEGLAVPDNEQFF
18	TRBV4-3	TRBJ2-7	CASSQGITSGGAGYEQYF
15	TRBV7-2	TRBJ2-2	CASSLRDSATGELFF
16	TRBV6-4	TRBJ2-4	CASSLPVDRDENIQYF
20	TRBV4-2	TRBJ2-2	CASSQKFRLAGGRNTGELFF
16	TRBV7-9	TRBJ2-7	CASSSPNRGSNYEQYF
14	TRBV11-3	TRBJ2-1	CASSLAETYNEQFF
16	TRBV11-2	TRBJ2-7	CASSSPRTSGTHEQYF
13	TRBV7-9	TRBJ2-3	CASTGPSTDTQYF
11	TRBV6-5	TRBJ1-1	CASSKNTEAFF
16	TRBV7-2	TRBJ2-2	CASSATSGLVTGELFF
16	TRBV29-1	TRBJ2-7	CSVMGGTEEFSYEQYF